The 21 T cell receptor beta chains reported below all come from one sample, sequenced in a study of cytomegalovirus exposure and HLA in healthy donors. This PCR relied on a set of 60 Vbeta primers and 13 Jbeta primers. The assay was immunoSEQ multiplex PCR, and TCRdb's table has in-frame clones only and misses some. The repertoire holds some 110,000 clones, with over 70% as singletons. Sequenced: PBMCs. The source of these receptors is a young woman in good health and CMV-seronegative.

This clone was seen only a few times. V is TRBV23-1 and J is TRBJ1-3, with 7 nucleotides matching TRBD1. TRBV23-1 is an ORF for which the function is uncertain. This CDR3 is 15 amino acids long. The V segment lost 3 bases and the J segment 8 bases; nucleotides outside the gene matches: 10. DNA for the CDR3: TGCGCCAGCAGTCATTATGGCAGGGGGGCAGACACCATATATTTT. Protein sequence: CASSHYGRGADTIYF.

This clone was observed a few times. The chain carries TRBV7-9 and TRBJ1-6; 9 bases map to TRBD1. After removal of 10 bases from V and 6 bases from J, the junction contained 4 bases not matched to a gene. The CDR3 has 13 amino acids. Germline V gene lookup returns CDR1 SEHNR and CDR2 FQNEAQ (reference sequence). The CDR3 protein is CATRGQGNSPLHF. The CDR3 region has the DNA TGTGCCACCCGGGGACAGGGTAATTCACCCCTCCACTTT.

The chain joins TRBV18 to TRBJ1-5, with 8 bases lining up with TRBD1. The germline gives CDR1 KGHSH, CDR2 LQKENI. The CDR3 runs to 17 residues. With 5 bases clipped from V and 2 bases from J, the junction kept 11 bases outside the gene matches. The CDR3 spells CASSSQTGVGGNQPQHF. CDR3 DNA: TGTGCCAGCTCATCCCAGACAGGGGTCGGTGGCAATCAGCCCCAGCATTTT.

The CDR3 is CASSLPGQGGNSPLHF. In nucleotides, the CDR3 is TGTGCCAGCAGCTTACCGGGACAGGGCGGAAATTCACCCCTCCACTTT. The V call is TRBV5-4, the J call TRBJ1-6; 9 bases match TRBD1. This CDR3 is built from 16 residues. From germline, CDR1 is SGHNT and CDR2 YYREEE (reference sequence). Trimming at V came to 2 bases and at J to 7 bases, leaving 7 bases not matched to a gene.

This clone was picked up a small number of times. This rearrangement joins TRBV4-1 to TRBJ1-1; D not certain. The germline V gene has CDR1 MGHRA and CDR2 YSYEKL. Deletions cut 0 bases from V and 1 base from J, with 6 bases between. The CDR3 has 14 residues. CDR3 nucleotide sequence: TGCGCCAGCAGCCAAGATCTAGGGAACACTGAAGCTTTCTTT. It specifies CASSQDLGNTEAFF.

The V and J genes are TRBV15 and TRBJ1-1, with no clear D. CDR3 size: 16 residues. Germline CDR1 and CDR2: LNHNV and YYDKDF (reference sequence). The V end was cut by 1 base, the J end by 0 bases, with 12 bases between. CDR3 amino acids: CATSRARIGLNTEAFF. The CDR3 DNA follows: TGTGCCACCAGCAGAGCTAGAATCGGCCTGAACACTGAAGCTTTCTTT.

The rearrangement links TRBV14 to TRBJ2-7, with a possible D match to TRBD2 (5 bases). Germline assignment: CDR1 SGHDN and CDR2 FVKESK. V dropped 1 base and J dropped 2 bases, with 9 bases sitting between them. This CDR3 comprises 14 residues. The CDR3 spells CASSQATRPYEQYF. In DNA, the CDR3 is TGTGCCAGCAGCCAAGCTACTAGGCCCTACGAGCAGTACTTC.

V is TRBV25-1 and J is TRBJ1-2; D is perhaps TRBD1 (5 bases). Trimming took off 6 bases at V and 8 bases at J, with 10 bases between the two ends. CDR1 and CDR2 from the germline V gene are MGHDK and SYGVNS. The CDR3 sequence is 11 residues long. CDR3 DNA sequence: TGTGCCAGCAGGGAGGGACCCGGCTACACCTTC. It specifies CASREGPGYTF.

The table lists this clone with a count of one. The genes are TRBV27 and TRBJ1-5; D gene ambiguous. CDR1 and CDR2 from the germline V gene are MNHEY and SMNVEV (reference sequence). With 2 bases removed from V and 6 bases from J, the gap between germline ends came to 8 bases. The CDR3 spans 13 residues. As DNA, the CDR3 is TGTGCCAGCAGTTTACGGGAGGGTCAGCCCCAGCATTTT. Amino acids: CASSLREGQPQHF.

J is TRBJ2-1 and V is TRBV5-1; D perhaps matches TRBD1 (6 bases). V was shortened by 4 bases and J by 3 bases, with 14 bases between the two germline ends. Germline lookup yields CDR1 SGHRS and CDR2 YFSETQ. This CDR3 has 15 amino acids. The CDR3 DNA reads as TGCGCCAGCAGCATACCACAGGGTGGCTACAATGAGCAGTTCTTC. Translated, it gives CASSIPQGGYNEQFF.

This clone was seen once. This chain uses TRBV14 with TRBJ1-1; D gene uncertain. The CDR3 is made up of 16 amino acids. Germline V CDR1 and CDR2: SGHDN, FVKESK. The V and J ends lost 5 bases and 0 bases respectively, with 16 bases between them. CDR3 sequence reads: CASSSGSPKMNTEAFF. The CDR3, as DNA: TGTGCCAGCAGCTCCGGGAGCCCCAAGATGAACACTGAAGCTTTCTTT.

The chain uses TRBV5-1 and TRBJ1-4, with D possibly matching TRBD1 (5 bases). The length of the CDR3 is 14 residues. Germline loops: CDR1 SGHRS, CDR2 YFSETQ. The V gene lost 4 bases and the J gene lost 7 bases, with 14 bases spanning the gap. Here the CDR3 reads CASSLGGGGEKLFF. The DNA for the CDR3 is TGCGCCAGCAGCCTTGGGGGGGGTGGTGAAAAACTGTTTTTT.

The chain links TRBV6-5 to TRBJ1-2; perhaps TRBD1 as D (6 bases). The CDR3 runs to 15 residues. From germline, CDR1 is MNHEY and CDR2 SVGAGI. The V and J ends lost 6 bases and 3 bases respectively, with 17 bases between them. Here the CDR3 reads CASREGGTGDYGYTF. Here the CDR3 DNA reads TGTGCCAGCAGGGAGGGGGGGACCGGCGACTATGGCTACACCTTC.

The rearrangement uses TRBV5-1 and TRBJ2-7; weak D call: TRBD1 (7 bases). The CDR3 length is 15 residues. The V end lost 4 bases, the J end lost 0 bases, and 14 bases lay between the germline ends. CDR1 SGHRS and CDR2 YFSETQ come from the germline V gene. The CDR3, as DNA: TGCGCCAGCAGCCCGGCGGGACAGAACTCCTACGAGCAGTACTTC. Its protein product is CASSPAGQNSYEQYF.

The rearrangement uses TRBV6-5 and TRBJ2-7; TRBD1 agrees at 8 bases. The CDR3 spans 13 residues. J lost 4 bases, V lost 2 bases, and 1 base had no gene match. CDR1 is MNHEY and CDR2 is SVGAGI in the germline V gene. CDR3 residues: CASSYDRGYEQYF. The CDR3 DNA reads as TGTGCCAGCAGTTACGACAGGGGTTACGAGCAGTACTTC.

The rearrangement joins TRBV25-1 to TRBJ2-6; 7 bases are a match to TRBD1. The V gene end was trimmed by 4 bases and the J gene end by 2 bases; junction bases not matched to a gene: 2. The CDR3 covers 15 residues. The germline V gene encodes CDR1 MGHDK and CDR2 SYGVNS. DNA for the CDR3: TGTGCCAGCAGTGGTACAGGGGCTGGGGCCAACGTCCTGACTTTC. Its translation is CASSGTGAGANVLTF.

The CDR3 nucleotides read TGCGCCAGCAGCCTGACTAGCGGGGGCCAGTTATACAATGAGCAGTTCTTC. Amino acids: CASSLTSGGQLYNEQFF. The rearrangement uses TRBV5-1 and TRBJ2-1; 12 nucleotides line up with TRBD2. The CDR3 is 17 residues long. V was pared by 4 bases and J by 4 bases, with 9 bases of the junction left unmatched. Germline V gene sequence: CDR1 SGHRS, CDR2 YFSETQ.

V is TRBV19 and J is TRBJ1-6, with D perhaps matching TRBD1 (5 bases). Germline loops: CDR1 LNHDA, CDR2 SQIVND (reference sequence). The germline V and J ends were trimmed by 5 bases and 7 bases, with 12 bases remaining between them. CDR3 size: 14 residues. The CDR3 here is CASSVTGTNSPLHF. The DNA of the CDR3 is TGTGCCAGTAGTGTCACAGGAACGAATTCACCCCTCCACTTT. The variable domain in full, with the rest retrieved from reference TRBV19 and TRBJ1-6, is DGGITQSPKYLFRKEGQNVTLSCEQNLNHDAMYWYRQDPGQGLRLIYYSQIVNDFQKGDIAEGYSVSREKKESFPLTVTSAQKNPTAFYLCASSVTGTNSPLHFGNGTRLTVT.

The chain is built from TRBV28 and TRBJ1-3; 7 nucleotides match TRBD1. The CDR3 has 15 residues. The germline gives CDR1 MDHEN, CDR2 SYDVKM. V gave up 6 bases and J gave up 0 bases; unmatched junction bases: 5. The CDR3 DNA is TGTGCCAGCAGGGACGGGACAGTCTCTGGAAACACCATATATTTT. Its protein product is CASRDGTVSGNTIYF.

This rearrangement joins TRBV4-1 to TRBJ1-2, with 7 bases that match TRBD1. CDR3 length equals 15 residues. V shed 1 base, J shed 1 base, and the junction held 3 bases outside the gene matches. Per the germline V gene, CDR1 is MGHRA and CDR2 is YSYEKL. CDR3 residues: CASSQGQGFNYGYTF. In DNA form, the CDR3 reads TGCGCCAGCAGCCAAGGACAGGGCTTTAACTATGGCTACACCTTC.

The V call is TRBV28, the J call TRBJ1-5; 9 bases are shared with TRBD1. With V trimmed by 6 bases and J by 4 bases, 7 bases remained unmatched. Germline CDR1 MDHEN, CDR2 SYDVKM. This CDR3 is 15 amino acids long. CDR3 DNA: TGTGCCAGCAGACCTAAGGGACAGGGAAATCAGCCCCAGCATTTT. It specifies CASRPKGQGNQPQHF. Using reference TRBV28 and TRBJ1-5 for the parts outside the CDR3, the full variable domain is DVKVTQSSRYLVKRTGEKVFLECVQDMDHENMFWYRQDPGLGLRLIYFSYDVKMKEKGDIPEGYSVSREKKERFSLILESASTNQTSMYLCASRPKGQGNQPQHFGDGTRLSIL.